Each of the 3 T cell receptor beta chains below was sequenced from the same sample in a study of synovial regulatory T cells in juvenile arthritis. Here immunoSEQ multiplex PCR was the method, and the copy in TCRdb shows in-frame clones only, minus some. The sample holds around 8,000 clones. The sequencing input was Treg cells from blood. Subset defined: remaining (HLA-DR-negative) circulating blood Treg cells. The source is a donor aged 2-30 years with juvenile idiopathic arthritis.

According to its frequency, this clone is medium-sized. This rearrangement joins TRBV20-1 to TRBJ1-1; TCRdb gives TRBD1 as the D gene, but with no DNA this cannot be confirmed. CDR1 and CDR2 (germline): DFQATT, SNEGSKA (reference sequence). This CDR3 spans 11 amino acids. DNA is not recorded here. CDR3 in amino acids: CSASPSEEAFF.

V and J are TRBV27 and TRBJ1-2. CDR1 is MNHEY, CDR2 SMNVEV, per germline (reference sequence). There are 13 residues in the CDR3. Only the protein is on record. CDR3: CASSPGLNYGYTF.

This clone registers medium-sized by frequency. The genes are TRBV6-5 and TRBJ1-1; absent DNA, TCRdb's TRBD1 call cannot be checked. Germline-derived CDR1 and CDR2 are MNHEY and SVGAGI. CDR3 size: 14 residues. No DNA is recorded. CDR3 residues: CASSRGQVNTEAFF.